These 18 T cell receptor beta chains were all obtained from the same sample, sequenced in a study of T cells expressing NK-cell markers. After re-calling the 5' RACE reads, TCRdb lists one entry per CDR3 protein, DNA absent. In total, the table holds about 380,000 distinct CDR3 sequences. The sequenced material came from blood T cells: a sorted CD56 or NKG2C T cell subset, CD4+ or CD8+ T cells, or bulk PBMC T cells (not recorded which). The receptors come from a man aged 18 to 69 in good health.

The V gene is TRBV5-1, the J gene TRBJ2-5; the D call of TRBD2 rests on TCRdb alone, since no DNA is present to check it. CDR1 and CDR2 (germline): SGHRS, YFSETQ. The CDR3 runs 17 residues. The CDR3 is CASSLLPSGGASETQYF.

This chain joins TRBV29-1 and TRBJ2-1; the TCRdb call, TRBD2, lacks DNA for checking. The CDR3 consists of 15 residues. CDR1 is SQVTM, CDR2 ANQGSEA, per germline. CDR3 sequence reads: CSVGLRARSYNEQFF.

V is TRBV6-1 and J is TRBJ2-3; TCRdb picks TRBD2, but there is no DNA to check that call. There are 15 residues in the CDR3. The germline V gene has CDR1 MNHNS and CDR2 SASEGT. The CDR3 loop reads CASSATGQLGGTQYF.

V usage is TRBV7-3 and J usage is TRBJ2-1. Germline assignment: CDR1 SGHTA and CDR2 FQGTGA. CDR3 size: 13 residues. The CDR3 spells CASSLGTYNEQFF.

The rearrangement uses TRBV7-3 and TRBJ2-2. The V gene's germline CDR1 is SGHTA and CDR2 FQGTGA. This CDR3 comprises 13 residues. CDR3 loop: CASSFGVAGELFF.

The genes are TRBV5-5 and TRBJ2-7; TCRdb's D gene call, TRBD1, goes unchecked for lack of DNA. The CDR3 is made up of 15 amino acids. CDR1 is SGHKS and CDR2 is YYEKEE in the germline V gene (reference sequence). CDR3 sequence: CASSLLRDRQHEQYF.

The chain carries TRBV4-2 and TRBJ2-2. In germline, CDR1 is LGHNA, CDR2 YNFKEQ. This CDR3 spans 16 amino acids. Here the CDR3 reads CASSQQAVANTGELFF.

The chain links TRBV7-8 to TRBJ1-5. Per germline, CDR1 SGHVS and CDR2 FQNEAQ. The CDR3 is made up of 15 amino acids. CDR3 sequence: CASSLVGATNQPQHF.

This sequence joins TRBV2 and TRBJ2-3; TCRdb proposes TRBD2, but this gene call is untestable without DNA. The germline V gene encodes CDR1 SNHLY and CDR2 FYNNEI. The CDR3 consists of 20 residues. The CDR3 sequence: CASKGRQVANSGDGTDTQYF.

The CDR3 sequence: CASSRITVSVNQPQHF. The V gene is TRBV7-8, the J gene TRBJ1-5. Germline V gives CDR1 SGHVS, CDR2 FQNEAQ. The CDR3 totals 16 residues.

The chain couples TRBV25-1 to TRBJ1-3; the TCRdb call, TRBD1, lacks DNA for checking. Germline lookup yields CDR1 MGHDK and CDR2 SYGVNS. This CDR3 has 15 residues. This CDR3 is CASSATGGAGNTIYF.

This rearrangement joins TRBV6-2 or TRBV6-3 to TRBJ2-1; TCRdb's D call of TRBD2 is untestable without DNA. CDR3 length equals 21 residues. Germline V gives CDR1 MNHEY, CDR2 SVGEGT. This CDR3 reads CASSYPSSGAGGRSSYNEQFF.

The V gene is TRBV6-1, the J gene TRBJ2-7. Germline-derived CDR1 and CDR2 are MNHNS and SASEGT. CDR3 size: 13 residues. The CDR3 here is CASKSNRLYEQYF.

This chain uses TRBV7-2 with TRBJ2-7; with no DNA, the TCRdb D assignment of TRBD1 cannot be verified. Germline V gives CDR1 SGHTA, CDR2 FQGNSA. CDR3 length equals 13 residues. The CDR3 region is CASSPGTDLQQYF.

The genes are TRBV7-2 and TRBJ1-3. The CDR3 covers 15 residues. Germline values: CDR1 SGHTA, CDR2 FQGNSA. The CDR3 region is CASSAKGNSGNTIYF.

The V call is TRBV12-3 or TRBV12-4, the J call TRBJ2-1; the D call from TCRdb, TRBD2, cannot be confirmed without DNA. This CDR3 is 16 amino acids long. The CDR3 loop is CASSFRETSANNEQFF.

This chain connects TRBV6-5 to TRBJ2-7; TCRdb outputs TRBD2, but without DNA this stays unchecked. Per germline, CDR1 MNHEY and CDR2 SVGAGI. The CDR3 has 18 residues. The CDR3 is CASSSPITGGSRSYEQYF.

V gene TRBV12-3 or TRBV12-4 combines with J gene TRBJ1-5; TCRdb proposes TRBD1, but this gene call is untestable without DNA. The CDR3 totals 16 residues. The CDR3 protein is CASRRTGRLGNQPQHF.